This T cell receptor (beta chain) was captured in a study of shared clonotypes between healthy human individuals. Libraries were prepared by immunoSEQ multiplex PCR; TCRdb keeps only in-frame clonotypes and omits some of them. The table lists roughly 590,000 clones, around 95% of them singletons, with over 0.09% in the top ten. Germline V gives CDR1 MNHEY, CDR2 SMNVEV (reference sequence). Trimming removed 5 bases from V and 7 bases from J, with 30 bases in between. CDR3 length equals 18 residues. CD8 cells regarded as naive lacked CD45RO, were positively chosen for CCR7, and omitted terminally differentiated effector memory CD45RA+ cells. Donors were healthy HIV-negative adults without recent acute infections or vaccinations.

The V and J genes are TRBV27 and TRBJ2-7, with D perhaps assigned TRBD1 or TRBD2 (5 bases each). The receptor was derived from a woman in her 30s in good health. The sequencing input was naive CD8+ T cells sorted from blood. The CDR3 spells CASSLNPFDPGPLGEQYF. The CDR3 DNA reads TGTGCCAGCAGTCTCAACCCTTTTGACCCGGGACCCCTGGGAGAGCAGTACTTC.